This is a list of T cell receptor beta chains from one sample in a study of long-term antiretroviral therapy in people with HIV. The method was immunoSEQ multiplex PCR; TCRdb's version includes in-frame clones alone and lacks a portion of them. Here the sample spans 17,000 or so clones, more than 85% being singletons. The specimen was unsorted PBMCs, collected 0.3 years after starting antiretroviral therapy. The receptors originated from a man between 60 and 75 years old with HIV. CDR3s include the opening cysteine and the closing phenylalanine or tryptophan. A D gene is named only where the DNA matches it firmly. Clone size appears in some rows only: once, few, many, or a class for an expanded clone.

NA | TRBJ2-3 | NA | TRBV7-7 | CASATASTDTQYF | TGTGCCAGCGCCACGGCTAGCACAGATACGCAGTATTTT
NA | TRBJ2-3 | NA | TRBV2 | CASSPGRGPPDTQYF | TGTGCCAGCAGTCCCGGGCGAGGGCCGCCAGATACGCAGTATTTT
NA | TRBJ2-6 | TRBD2 | TRBV5-1 | CASSLDGGFGANVLTF | TGCGCCAGCAGCTTGGACGGGGGGTTTGGGGCCAACGTCCTGACTTTC
NA | TRBJ2-3 | NA | TRBV5-1 | CASSSGTLGGTDTQYF | TGCGCCAGCAGCTCCGGGACTCTGGGGGGCACAGATACGCAGTATTTT
NA | TRBJ2-1 | NA | TRBV30 | CAWDRLGRRNEQFF | TGTGCCTGGGACAGACTAGGGAGAAGGAATGAGCAGTTCTTC
once | TRBJ2-1 | TRBD1 | TRBV6-1 | CASSGTAPHQFF | TGTGCCAGCAGCGGGACAGCACCCCATCAGTTCTTC
NA | TRBJ2-1 | NA | TRBV5-4 | CASSVLGVGIGNEQFF | TGTGCCAGCAGCGTATTGGGTGTGGGGATTGGGAATGAGCAGTTCTTC
NA | TRBJ1-6 | NA | TRBV7-9 | CASSFGQGHNSPLHF | TGTGCCAGCAGCTTCGGGCAGGGGCATAATTCACCCCTCCACTTT
NA | TRBJ2-1 | NA | TRBV12-5 | CASGLGTGRSNEQFF | TGTGCTAGTGGTCTTGGGACGGGCCGGTCCAATGAGCAGTTCTTC
NA | TRBJ2-1 | TRBD2 | TRBV27 | CASTLTSGGNNEQFF | TGTGCCAGCACCCTGACTAGCGGGGGAAACAATGAGCAGTTCTTC
NA | TRBJ1-1 | NA | TRBV9 | CASSLNPGNTEAFF | TGTGCCAGCAGCCTGAACCCAGGGAACACTGAAGCTTTCTTT
NA | TRBJ2-5 | NA | TRBV6-5 | CASSLRGPETQYF | TGTGCCAGCAGTTTACGGGGGCCGGAGACCCAGTACTTC
few | TRBJ1-2 | TRBD1 | TRBV6-5 | CASSQRTGQRYGYTF | TGTGCCAGCAGTCAAAGGACAGGGCAACGCTATGGCTACACCTTC
NA | TRBJ2-2 | NA | TRBV29-1 | CSVVGGNTGELFF | TGCAGCGTTGTCGGGGGGAACACCGGGGAGCTGTTTTTT
NA | TRBJ1-1 | NA | TRBV18 | CASSPPNLGPDHTEAFF | TGTGCCAGCTCACCACCGAATCTAGGTCCCGACCACACTGAAGCTTTCTTT
NA | TRBJ1-4 | NA | TRBV4-3 | CASSQDAGIRATNEKLFF | TGCGCCAGCAGCCAAGATGCAGGTATTAGAGCAACTAATGAAAAACTGTTTTTT
NA | TRBJ2-5 | TRBD2 | TRBV6-6 | CASSPSGRVGETQYF | TGTGCCAGCAGTCCTAGCGGGAGAGTGGGAGAGACCCAGTACTTC
NA | TRBJ2-2 | TRBD1 | TRBV13 | CASSSGQGGSGELFF | TGTGCCAGCAGCTCGGGACAGGGAGGGTCCGGGGAGCTGTTTTTT
NA | TRBJ1-5 | NA | TRBV19 | CASSTGSGNQPQHF | TGTGCCAGTAGTACAGGGTCGGGCAATCAGCCCCAGCATTTT
NA | TRBJ1-2 | NA | TRBV19 | CASSIQGFSGYTF | TGTGCCAGTAGTATACAGGGGTTCTCTGGCTACACCTTC
NA | TRBJ1-2 | TRBD1 | TRBV5-4 | CASSQGQGVLAGGYTF | TGTGCCAGCAGCCAGGGACAGGGTGTCCTCGCTGGCGGCTACACCTTC
NA | TRBJ1-2 | NA | TRBV19 | CASSTDSRYGYTF | TGTGCCAGTAGTACGGACAGCAGATATGGCTACACCTTC
NA | TRBJ2-1 | TRBD1 | TRBV5-4 | CASKRGQEKSEQFF | TGTGCCAGCAAGAGGGGACAGGAAAAAAGTGAGCAGTTCTTC
NA | TRBJ2-1 | TRBD1 | TRBV5-4 | CASSLGTGHNEQFF | TGTGCCAGCAGCCTCGGGACAGGCCACAATGAGCAGTTCTTC
once | TRBJ2-2 | NA | TRBV5-1 | CASSLYGQNTGELFF | TGCGCCAGCAGCTTGTATGGACAGAACACCGGGGAGCTGTTTTTT
NA | TRBJ2-2 | TRBD2 | TRBV7-2 | CASSKILAGATGELFF | TGTGCCAGCAGTAAGATCCTAGCGGGAGCCACCGGGGAGCTGTTTTTT
NA | TRBJ1-2 | TRBD1 | TRBV4-3 | CASSQAGDRGVGYTF | TGCGCCAGCAGCCAAGCCGGTGACAGGGGTGTGGGCTACACCTTC
NA | TRBJ1-4 | NA | TRBV5-8 | CASSLGWHQGSINEKLFF | TGTGCCAGCAGCCTAGGTTGGCACCAAGGGTCCATTAATGAAAAACTGTTTTTT